This paragraph reports one T cell receptor beta chain. The target antigen is unknown. A multiplex PCR was run with 60 Vbeta primers and 13 Jbeta primers. Measured with immunoSEQ multiplex PCR; TCRdb has only the in-frame clones, and not every one. This table lists fewer than 200,000 clones. This sample is drawn from a study of cytomegalovirus exposure and HLA in healthy donors. The CDR3 has 12 residues. Germline V lookup: CDR1 SGHNT, CDR2 YYREEE (reference sequence). V was clipped by 4 bases and J by 6 bases, with 8 bases between them. Study conclusions and caveats: A later analysis linked a missense DCLRE1C variant to TCR beta V- and J-gene trimming. An analysis that was carried out later associated 16,951 TCR beta sequences with HLA alleles at 0.05 false discovery rate.

The sample comprised PBMCs. The chain is built from TRBV5-4 and TRBJ2-4, with a possible D match to TRBD1 (5 bases). The receptor's source is a woman between 55 and 75 years old in good health and CMV-seronegative. CDR3 region: CASSQDRNIQYF. CDR3 nucleotide sequence: TGTGCCAGCAGCCAAGACAGAAACATTCAGTACTTC.